The clone carrying this T cell receptor beta chain came up many times. In TCRdb, the 5' RACE reads were re-called with MiXCR into one record per CDR3 protein. The data hold about 310,000 distinct CDR3 sequences, with approximately 3.8% observed a single time. The sample originates from a study of T cells after yellow fever vaccination. This CDR3 has 18 amino acids. Trimming cost V 11 bases and J 0 bases; bases outside gene matches: 19. Germline assignment: CDR1 SGHTA and CDR2 FQGTGA. The rearrangement uses TRBV7-3 and TRBJ2-7; 10 bases are shared with TRBD1. Sequencing was performed on PBMCs, taken on the day of the yellow fever booster vaccination. This TCR came from a man younger than 35 who received the YFV17D yellow fever vaccine. CDR3 sequence: CARPGGTGDLTLSYEQYF. The CDR3 DNA sequence: TGTGCCCGCCCCGGAGGGACAGGGGACCTTACTCTCTCCTACGAGCAGTACTTC.